The 26 T cell receptor beta chains listed next were all sequenced from one sample in a study of T cells after yellow fever vaccination. From the 5' RACE reads, TCRdb called clonotypes with MiXCR, one entry per CDR3 protein. The sample contains a few hundred thousand distinct CDR3 sequences, 7% to 10% of which appear only once. The source was PBMCs, collected approximately 47 days after the first yellow fever vaccination. The receptor source for this set is a man between 18 and 35 years old who received the YFV17D yellow fever vaccine.

Only a few counts were recorded for this clonotype. The V gene is TRBV7-8, the J gene TRBJ2-5; 7 bases map to TRBD2. The V gene's germline CDR1 is SGHVS and CDR2 FQNEAQ. Trimming took 5 bases from V and 4 from J; bases not matched to a gene: 10. CDR3 length: 15 amino acids. CDR3 in DNA: TGTGCCAGCAGCCCTGTATGGGGGGAGGGAGAGACCCAGTACTTC. Protein product: CASSPVWGEGETQYF.

This clonotype has only a few counts. J is TRBJ2-6 and V is TRBV18; possible D gene TRBD1, 6 bases. The CDR3 is 16 residues long. Trimming removed 2 bases from V and 0 bases from J, with 8 bases in between. In germline, CDR1 is KGHSH, CDR2 LQKENI. CDR3 in DNA: TGTGCCAGCTCACCATTGGACAGCTCTGGGGCCAACGTCCTGACTTTC. Amino acids: CASSPLDSSGANVLTF.

This clonotype has only a few counts. The chain employs TRBV28 and TRBJ2-1, with 8 bases matching TRBD2. CDR1 and CDR2 (germline): MDHEN, SYDVKM. The CDR3 covers 15 residues. Trimming took 5 bases from V and 9 from J; bases not matched to a gene: 12. DNA of the CDR3: TGTGCCAGCAGTCCAAGCGGGGGACTAGTTACTGAGCAGTTCTTC. It codes for CASSPSGGLVTEQFF.

The chain combines TRBV20-1 with TRBJ1-6; 7 bases map to TRBD1. Germline V gene lookup returns CDR1 DFQATT and CDR2 SNEGSKA (reference sequence). V lost 8 bases to trimming and J lost 7 bases; unmatched junction nucleotides: 5. This CDR3 has 12 amino acids. CDR3 loop: CSPQTGNSPLHF. The CDR3 DNA sequence: TGCAGTCCTCAGACAGGGAATTCACCCCTCCACTTT.

This chain uses TRBV7-9 with TRBJ2-4; tentative D call: TRBD2 (5 bases). V lost 5 bases to trimming and J lost 5 bases, with 13 bases between them. The CDR3 is 14 residues long. In germline, CDR1 is SEHNR, CDR2 FQNEAQ (reference sequence). CDR3 residues: CASSTGKNQNIQYF. CDR3 sequence (DNA): TGTGCCAGCAGCACCGGGAAGAATCAAAACATTCAGTACTTC.

The gene calls are TRBV11-2 and TRBJ2-2, with TRBD2 matching over 7 bases. Germline assignment: CDR1 SGHAT and CDR2 FQNNGV. The CDR3 totals 16 residues. Trimming took 6 bases from V and 6 from J; bases not matched to a gene: 13. Here the CDR3 reads CASRIPWTRKSGELFF. CDR3 DNA: TGTGCCAGCAGGATCCCGTGGACTAGGAAGTCCGGGGAGCTGTTTTTT.

The chain has TRBV5-6 and TRBJ2-7; 9 bases agree with TRBD1. V lost 4 bases, J lost 3 bases, and 5 bases stayed unmatched. Germline CDR1 and CDR2: SGHDT and YYEEEE. This CDR3 contains 14 residues. CDR3 loop: CASSPTGQGYEQYF. CDR3 nucleotide sequence: TGTGCCAGCAGCCCCACGGGACAGGGCTACGAGCAGTACTTC.

This clonotype was seen a few times. The chain joins TRBV6-2 or TRBV6-3 to TRBJ1-1, with D uncertain. The CDR3 is 14 amino acids. With 2 bases removed from V and 5 bases from J, the gap between germline ends came to 12 bases. CDR1 and CDR2 (germline): MNHEY, SVGEGT. CDR3 in amino acids: CASSYPAMGTEAFF. In nucleotides, the CDR3 is TGTGCCAGCAGTTACCCCGCAATGGGGACTGAAGCTTTCTTT.

This clonotype was counted between two and nine times. The chain couples TRBV5-4 to TRBJ2-7; TRBD1 or TRBD2 may be the D gene (6 bases each). Per the germline V gene, CDR1 is SGHNT and CDR2 is YYREEE (reference sequence). The CDR3 spans 14 residues. The V gene lost 4 bases and the J gene lost 5 bases, with 16 bases spanning the gap. The CDR3 sequence: CASSPKGGFDEQYF. The CDR3 DNA sequence: TGTGCCAGCAGCCCCAAGGGGGGCTTCGACGAGCAGTACTTC.

This chain joins TRBV6-1 and TRBJ2-2; tentative D call: TRBD1 (6 bases). Germline CDR1 and CDR2: MNHNS and SASEGT. CDR3 length: 16 residues. V was clipped by 5 bases and J by 0 bases, with 13 bases between them. Here the CDR3 reads CASSKTGSTNTGELFF. Here the CDR3 DNA reads TGTGCCAGCAGTAAAACAGGGTCAACGAACACCGGGGAGCTGTTTTTT.

This clonotype was observed a handful of times. The V gene is TRBV19, the J gene TRBJ1-5, with 12 bases matching TRBD1. Germline V CDR1 and CDR2: LNHDA, SQIVND (reference sequence). Trimming at V came to 3 bases and at J to 6 bases, leaving 6 bases not matched to a gene. The CDR3 has 16 residues. The DNA for the CDR3 is TGTGCCAGTAGTATTTCCGGGACAGGGGGCACTCAGCCCCAGCATTTT. As protein: CASSISGTGGTQPQHF.

J is TRBJ2-7 and V is TRBV5-1, with D perhaps matching TRBD1 (6 bases). Trimming removed 5 bases at V and 2 bases at J, with 17 bases between. From germline, CDR1 is SGHRS and CDR2 YFSETQ. The CDR3 length is 15 residues. Here the CDR3 reads CASRPGTQDTYEQYV. Here the CDR3 DNA reads TGCGCCAGCAGGCCCGGGACACAGGATACCTACGAGCAGTACGTC.

Ten or more counts support this clonotype. This rearrangement joins TRBV7-3 to TRBJ2-1; D call uncertain. This CDR3 has 12 residues. The germline V gene has CDR1 SGHTA and CDR2 FQGTGA. Trimming took off 3 bases at V and 2 bases at J, with 2 bases between the two ends. The CDR3: CASSFTYNEQFF. CDR3 in DNA: TGTGCCAGCAGCTTTACCTACAATGAGCAGTTCTTC.

Only a few counts were recorded for this clonotype. CDR3 region: CASSPSGYTLIPYGYTF. CDR3 DNA sequence: TGTGCCAGCAGTCCAAGCGGGTACACCTTAATTCCCTATGGCTACACCTTC. The chain employs TRBV6-1 and TRBJ1-2; no clear D. In germline, CDR1 is MNHNS, CDR2 SASEGT. The CDR3 is 17 residues long. Between the trimmed V and J ends, which lost 5 bases and 4 bases, there was a span of 23 bases.

The rearrangement joins TRBV19 to TRBJ2-4; 9 bases align to TRBD1. Germline-derived CDR1 and CDR2 are LNHDA and SQIVND (reference sequence). The CDR3 loop spans 15 amino acids. The V gene end was trimmed by 5 bases and the J gene end by 6 bases; junction bases not matched to a gene: 8. CDR3 DNA: TGTGCCAGTAGTCCACAGGGGGCCCGGGGAAACATTCAGTACTTC. This gives the protein CASSPQGARGNIQYF.

V gene TRBV7-3 combines with J gene TRBJ1-1, with TRBD1 matching over 8 bases. The CDR3 runs to 13 residues. V was clipped by 5 bases and J by 10 bases; unmatched bases: 9. Germline lookup yields CDR1 SGHTA and CDR2 FQGTGA. The CDR3 DNA is TGTGCCAGCAGCCCTAATACTGACAGGGGAGCTTTCTTT. Its protein is CASSPNTDRGAFF.

The rearrangement links TRBV12-3 or TRBV12-4 to TRBJ1-5; tentatively, D is TRBD1 (5 bases). The CDR3 covers 15 residues. V was cut by 8 bases and J by 5 bases, with 19 bases left in between. The CDR3 sequence is CASREPGVGDQPQHF. The CDR3 nucleotides read TGTGCCAGCCGCGAACCGGGGGTGGGGGATCAGCCCCAGCATTTT.

This clonotype occurred a few times. V and J are TRBV7-8 and TRBJ2-3; TRBD2 matches 7 bases. The germline V gene has CDR1 SGHVS and CDR2 FQNEAQ. J lost 5 bases, V lost 2 bases, and 16 bases had no gene match. CDR3 length: 18 amino acids. The CDR3 protein is CASSLLATAGPEGDTQYF. The CDR3 nucleotides are TGTGCCAGCAGCTTATTGGCCACAGCGGGGCCCGAGGGAGATACGCAGTATTTT.

The chain employs TRBV27 and TRBJ2-1; a weak D match, TRBD2 (6 bases). This CDR3 has 13 residues. V lost 3 bases and J 9 bases, leaving 12 bases between the germline ends. The germline V gene has CDR1 MNHEY and CDR2 SMNVEV (reference sequence). The CDR3 sequence is CASSFLALAEQFF. The CDR3 bases are TGTGCCAGCAGTTTCCTAGCGTTGGCTGAGCAGTTCTTC.

This CDR3 reads CASSQARGRASTQYF. The CDR3 DNA follows: TGTGCCAGCAGCCAAGCCAGGGGGCGAGCATCGACCCAGTACTTC. The chain recombines TRBV14 with TRBJ2-5, with TRBD1 matching over 8 bases. Germline values: CDR1 SGHDN, CDR2 FVKESK. The length of the CDR3 is 15 residues. Trimming at V came to 1 base and at J to 7 bases, leaving 8 bases not matched to a gene.

This clonotype was seen only a few times. The rearrangement uses TRBV7-3 and TRBJ1-5, with 8 bases aligning to TRBD1. Germline V gives CDR1 SGHTA, CDR2 FQGTGA. The junction had 3 bases not matched to a gene; V was cut back by 1 base and J by 4 bases. This CDR3 has 15 residues. In DNA form, the CDR3 reads TGTGCCAGCAGCTTAAATCAGGGGGCAAATCAGCCCCAGCATTTT. This codes for CASSLNQGANQPQHF.

This clonotype came up a few times. The chain joins TRBV5-1 to TRBJ2-7, with D maybe TRBD2 (7 bases). The CDR3 is 16 amino acids. Trimming removed 0 bases at V and 0 bases at J, with 13 bases between. Germline CDR1 SGHRS, CDR2 YFSETQ. The CDR3 nucleotides read TGCGCCAGCAGCTTGGAGGGGGGGCTGATCTCCTACGAGCAGTACTTC. This codes for CASSLEGGLISYEQYF.

The rearrangement joins TRBV20-1 to TRBJ2-1; D gene uncertain. This CDR3 has 13 residues. The germline gives CDR1 DFQATT, CDR2 SNEGSKA (reference sequence). Trimming took off 5 bases at V and 6 bases at J, with 14 bases between the two ends. This CDR3 is CSAGQLDTNEQFF. CDR3 bases: TGCAGTGCTGGCCAGTTAGATACCAATGAGCAGTTCTTC.

This clonotype was observed a handful of times. The rearrangement uses TRBV10-3 and TRBJ1-1; D unclear. V was pared by 3 bases and J by 1 base, with 6 bases between. The germline gives CDR1 ENHRY, CDR2 SYGVKD. This CDR3 contains 13 residues. The CDR3 loop reads CAISDLQNTEAFF. Written as DNA, the CDR3 is TGTGCCATCAGTGACCTACAGAACACTGAAGCTTTCTTT.

This clonotype was observed a handful of times. V and J are TRBV4-2 and TRBJ2-7; D perhaps matches TRBD1 (5 bases). The CDR3 has 13 amino acids. Germline CDR1 LGHNA, CDR2 YNFKEQ. V was shortened by 0 bases and J by 7 bases, with 10 bases between the two germline ends. Written as DNA, the CDR3 is TGTGCCAGCAGCCAAGAGTGGGGCTGGGAGCAGTACGTC. As protein: CASSQEWGWEQYV.

This clonotype came up many times. The chain carries TRBV29-1 and TRBJ1-2; D not resolved. The CDR3 sequence is 12 residues long. Between the trimmed V and J ends, which lost 3 bases and 4 bases, there was a span of 9 bases. Germline V gives CDR1 SQVTM, CDR2 ANQGSEA. The CDR3 spells CSVETAGYGYTF. DNA of the CDR3: TGCAGCGTTGAGACGGCGGGCTATGGCTACACCTTC.